This T cell receptor beta chain was identified during a study of CD8 T cells in ankylosing spondylitis. Quantitative 5'-RACE with molecular barcodes produced the TCR beta libraries. TCRdb independently ran MiXCR on the 5' RACE reads; one entry per CDR3 protein. The table shows about 210,000 distinct CDR3 sequences, with just under 7.5% occurring only once. Study-level findings and limits: What seemed typical of ankylosing spondylitis blood was a TCR beta motif built from several highly homologous variants. In ankylosing spondylitis patients, matched synovial fluid reportedly showed significant enrichment of disease-linked clones. Earlier reports found some motif variants in synovial fluid and blood in reactive arthritis. CD8+ by phenotype, disease-linked clones were relatively rare in peripheral blood.

In its sample, this clonotype was seen many times. Its antigen is still unknown. Germline loops: CDR1 DFQATT, CDR2 SNEGSKA (reference sequence). There are 14 residues in the CDR3. J gave up 2 bases and V 6 bases, and 8 bases lay outside the gene matches. This chain uses TRBV20-1 with TRBJ2-5; 8 bases are a match to TRBD1. The source is a male donor with ankylosing spondylitis. Sequenced: blood, either unsorted or a sorted T cell fraction (not recorded which). The CDR3 bases are TGCAGTGCGACTGAAAGGGACAGGCAAGAGACCCAGTACTTC. Protein: CSATERDRQETQYF.